This TCR beta chain was found in a study of T cells in localized non-small cell lung cancer. Broader study findings: For the top 100 tumor clones, a median around 55 also appeared in adjacent lung. Longer overall survival accompanied higher blood T cell density. Sequencing, confined to only one tumor region, leaves heterogeneity possible.

Of note for this clone: Its antigen remains unknown.

Some clones are missing from TCRdb's copy, which holds only in-frame ones; the method was immunoSEQ multiplex PCR. The profile shows tens of thousands of clones, roughly 78% of them singletons. This specimen consisted of peripheral blood, obtained before any cancer treatment. The receptor was isolated from a male donor at least 60 years old with stage II squamous cell lung carcinoma.

The CDR3 is CASSLGPIYGYTF. CDR3 coding DNA: TGTGCCAGCAGTTTAGGCCCTATCTATGGCTACACCTTC. The V call is TRBV27, the J call TRBJ1-2; no firm D call. Germline V gene data show CDR1 as MNHEY and CDR2 as SMNVEV (reference sequence). With 2 bases removed from V and 4 bases from J, the gap between germline ends came to 8 bases. The CDR3 runs 13 residues.